The clone carrying this T cell receptor (beta chain) turned up a few times. Antigen specificity is unknown. This CDR3 is 13 amino acids long. V was shortened by 4 bases and J by 5 bases, with 11 bases between the two germline ends. Per the germline V gene, CDR1 is MNHNS and CDR2 is SASEGT. The data stem from a study of post-analysis software for immune sequencing data. On the study more broadly: Disease trajectories encompassed relapsing-remitting, secondary progressive and progressive-relapsing multiple sclerosis.

The study's findings and limits: Batch-matched samples strongly co-clustered by F measure. There were a few TRBV segments more frequent in patients than controls, and TRBV5-6, TRBV5-1 and TRBV20-1 were among them. Among multiple sclerosis patients, normalized Chao1 diversity was significantly below that of controls.

Built from TCR beta cDNA, the libraries had unique molecular identifiers in them. Each sample of roughly 1 to 11 million input T cells yielded about 500,000 cDNA molecules, so each molecule approximated one T cell. TCRdb independently ran MiXCR on the PCR reads; one entry per CDR3 protein. The repertoire consists of 350,000 to 500,000 distinct CDR3 sequences, with roughly 40% occurring once and the leading ten covering about 7.6%. This chain uses TRBV6-1 with TRBJ2-5; D might be TRBD1 (6 bases). The sequenced material came from blood. The clonotype was recovered from a girl aged 2 to 10 with multiple sclerosis. The CDR3, as DNA: TGTGCCAGCAGTGGTACAGGGTGGGAGACCCAGTACTTC. Protein: CASSGTGWETQYF.